The 32 T cell receptor beta chains reported below all come from one sample, sequenced in a study of T cell responses to AZD1222 COVID-19 vaccine. The repertoire was sequenced with immunoSEQ multiplex PCR; TCRdb's copy has only in-frame clones and lacks some. The data show approximately 300,000 clones, 90% to 95% seen once. The material sequenced was peripheral blood, taken 28 days after the second AZD1222 dose. The receptors shown here come from an adult who received the AZD1222 COVID-19 vaccine.

The chain combines TRBV19 with TRBJ1-1; D is ambiguous. The CDR3 extends over 11 amino acids. V shed 3 bases and J shed 5 bases, with 4 bases lying between them. From germline, CDR1 is LNHDA and CDR2 SQIVND (reference sequence). The CDR3 region has the DNA TGTGCCAGTAGTATGTGGACTGAAGCTTTCTTT. This codes for CASSMWTEAFF. The full variable domain, its missing parts supplied by reference TRBV19 and TRBJ1-1, is DGGITQSPKYLFRKEGQNVTLSCEQNLNHDAMYWYRQDPGQGLRLIYYSQIVNDFQKGDIAEGYSVSREKKESFPLTVTSAQKNPTAFYLCASSMWTEAFFGQGTRLTVV.

The chain links TRBV4-1 to TRBJ1-4; D unclear. Germline V CDR1 and CDR2: MGHRA, YSYEKL. The CDR3 totals 15 residues. Deletions cut 1 base from V and 6 bases from J, with 12 bases between. CDR3 nucleotides: TGCGCCAGCAGCCAAGGTTACAGCGTCTATGAAAAACTGTTTTTT. It yields the protein CASSQGYSVYEKLFF.

The chain uses TRBV2 and TRBJ1-6; 9 nucleotides agree with TRBD1. Germline CDR1 and CDR2: SNHLY and FYNNEI. The CDR3 totals 12 residues. V was pared by 6 bases and J by 9 bases, with 0 bases of the junction left unmatched. The CDR3 protein is CASRDRGSPLHF. The CDR3 DNA reads as TGTGCCAGCAGGGACAGGGGTTCACCCCTCCACTTT.

This clone has just one count. As DNA, the CDR3 is TGCGCCAGCAGCACCACAGGGGGGAACTATGGCTACACCTTC. Protein: CASSTTGGNYGYTF. The rearrangement uses TRBV5-1 and TRBJ1-2, with 8 positions matching TRBD1. CDR3 length: 14 residues. Germline V gives CDR1 SGHRS, CDR2 YFSETQ. The V and J ends lost 4 bases and 2 bases, in that order; junction bases with no gene match: 4.

J is TRBJ1-1 and V is TRBV27, with 7 bases lining up with TRBD1. Germline trimming cut 2 bases from V and 4 bases from J; bases unmatched to any gene: 4. The CDR3 has 14 residues. Germline-derived CDR1 and CDR2 are MNHEY and SMNVEV (reference sequence). CDR3 nucleotide sequence: TGTGCCAGCAGTTTAAACAGGGACAGCACTGAAGCTTTCTTT. Its translation is CASSLNRDSTEAFF.

The rearrangement links TRBV7-2 to TRBJ1-4; D is possibly TRBD1 (6 bases). Trimming stripped 2 bases from V and 7 bases from J, with 14 bases between. Germline CDR1 is SGHTA and CDR2 is FQGNSA. The CDR3 is 15 amino acids. The CDR3 protein is CASSLFPRGSEKLFF. The CDR3 DNA sequence: TGTGCCAGCAGCTTATTCCCCAGGGGTAGTGAAAAACTGTTTTTT.

This chain uses TRBV20-1 with TRBJ1-5, with D tentatively TRBD1 (5 bases). This CDR3 region has 15 residues. Trimming took off 3 bases at V and 2 bases at J, with 14 bases between the two ends. Germline V gene lookup returns CDR1 DFQATT and CDR2 SNEGSKA (reference sequence). CDR3 sequence reads: CSASELGRGNQPQHF. The DNA for the CDR3 is TGCAGTGCTAGTGAGCTGGGACGAGGCAATCAGCCCCAGCATTTT.

A single count supports this clone. V is TRBV5-1 and J is TRBJ2-1, with D tentatively TRBD2 (6 bases). The germline V gene has CDR1 SGHRS and CDR2 YFSETQ. The CDR3 covers 16 residues. The ends were cut back, 1 base at V and 0 bases at J, with 11 bases in the middle. CDR3 in amino acids: CASSLISGGSYNEQFF. The CDR3 nucleotides read TGCGCCAGCAGCTTGATTTCCGGGGGCTCCTACAATGAGCAGTTCTTC.

This chain connects TRBV2 to TRBJ2-3, with 10 positions matching TRBD2. V was clipped by 7 bases and J by 2 bases; unmatched bases: 12. Germline V gene lookup returns CDR1 SNHLY and CDR2 FYNNEI. The CDR3 has 17 amino acids. This CDR3 reads CASNPSLGLAVTDTQYF. CDR3 sequence (DNA): TGTGCCAGCAACCCTTCACTCGGACTAGCGGTCACAGATACGCAGTATTTT.

The gene calls are TRBV9 and TRBJ2-7; TRBD2 matches at 9 bases. V shed 2 bases and J 1 base; nucleotides not matched to a gene: 4. Germline-derived CDR1 and CDR2 are SGDLS and YYNGEE. The CDR3 loop spans 15 amino acids. The CDR3 loop is CASSVSGGHSYEQYF. CDR3 DNA sequence: TGTGCCAGCAGCGTTAGCGGGGGCCATTCCTACGAGCAGTACTTC.

The J gene is TRBJ1-2, the V gene TRBV5-4; 9 nucleotides align to TRBD1. CDR1 and CDR2 from the germline V gene are SGHNT and YYREEE (reference sequence). J was trimmed by 2 bases and V by 3 bases; bases with no gene match: 8. This CDR3 has 16 amino acids. CDR3 sequence (DNA): TGTGCCAGCAGCTCCCCGGGACAGGGCTTGAACTATGGCTACACCTTC. Its protein product is CASSSPGQGLNYGYTF.

This clone was detected only once. The chain couples TRBV13 to TRBJ2-6; D is unresolved. V lost 4 bases and J lost 0, with 10 bases in between. Germline assignment: CDR1 PRHDT and CDR2 FYEKMQ (reference sequence). The CDR3 loop spans 16 amino acids. The CDR3 DNA reads TGTGCCAGCAGCTATCGAGTGAGCTCTGGGGCCAACGTCCTGACTTTC. Its protein product is CASSYRVSSGANVLTF.

The genes are TRBV28 and TRBJ2-1; maybe TRBD2 (6 bases). CDR1 MDHEN and CDR2 SYDVKM come from the germline V gene. CDR3 size: 15 residues. V dropped 2 bases and J dropped 0 bases, with 8 bases sitting between them. This CDR3 is CASSLGTDSYNEQFF. The CDR3 DNA sequence: TGTGCCAGCAGTTTAGGGACTGACTCCTACAATGAGCAGTTCTTC.

The CDR3 spells CASRDRQGEGLGHPQHF. The CDR3 DNA reads as TGTGCCAGCAGGGATCGGCAGGGTGAGGGGTTAGGTCATCCCCAGCATTTT. The gene calls are TRBV27 and TRBJ1-5; D may be TRBD1 (5 bases). The CDR3 covers 17 residues. V was clipped by 6 bases and J by 10 bases, with 28 bases between them. Germline loops: CDR1 MNHEY, CDR2 SMNVEV (reference sequence).

The chain joins TRBV6-6 to TRBJ1-2; maybe TRBD1 (6 bases). The CDR3 covers 14 residues. The V and J ends lost 2 bases and 11 bases respectively, with 18 bases between them. Germline lookup yields CDR1 MNHNY and CDR2 SVGAGI (reference sequence). The CDR3 sequence is CASSYTPAGGAYTF. The CDR3 nucleotides are TGTGCCAGCAGTTACACCCCGGCGGGGGGGGCTTACACCTTC.

This chain links TRBV3-1 (or the pseudogene TRBV3-2) with TRBJ2-1, with 7 bases lining up with TRBD2. Trimming removed 0 bases from V and 8 bases from J; junction bases left unmatched: 25. Germline CDR1 LGHDT, CDR2 YNNKEL (reference sequence). This CDR3 has 21 residues. The CDR3 is CASSQERSGRAQGKESYEQFF. The CDR3 nucleotides are TGTGCCAGCAGCCAAGAGAGGTCGGGGAGGGCCCAAGGGAAGGAGAGCTATGAGCAGTTCTTC.

The chain combines TRBV4-2 with TRBJ1-2, with 9 bases that match TRBD1. The junction had 3 bases not matched to a gene; V was cut back by 1 base and J by 0 bases. CDR3 length: 16 residues. Germline CDR1 reads LGHNA; CDR2 reads YNFKEQ. CDR3: CASSQGGTGTNYGYTF. The CDR3 DNA follows: TGTGCCAGCAGCCAAGGGGGGACAGGGACTAACTATGGCTACACCTTC.

This clone came up once. The chain links TRBV20-1 to TRBJ2-1; D is unresolved. Trimming took 6 bases from V and 8 from J, leaving 8 bases between them. The CDR3 length is 10 residues. CDR1 is DFQATT and CDR2 is SNEGSKA in the germline V gene (reference sequence). The CDR3 is CSAVIDEQFF. The DNA for the CDR3 is TGCAGTGCAGTCATCGATGAGCAGTTCTTC.

A remark on this clone: The sample carries other DNA sequences with the same CDR3. The chain is built from TRBV10-3 and TRBJ1-1, with no clear D. Germline CDR1 and CDR2: ENHRY and SYGVKD. The V end was cut by 4 bases, the J end by 5 bases, with 5 bases between. This CDR3 spans 11 amino acids. CDR3 in amino acids: CAISGGTEAFF. The CDR3 region has the DNA TGTGCCATCAGTGGGGGTACTGAAGCTTTCTTT.

This clone was recorded only once. The V call is TRBV6-1, the J call TRBJ2-7; D possibly matches TRBD1 or TRBD2 (5 bases each). V lost 2 bases and J lost 9, with 14 bases in between. The CDR3 is made up of 13 amino acids. Germline V gene lookup returns CDR1 MNHNS and CDR2 SASEGT. The CDR3 loop is CASSEWDQRWQYF. DNA for the CDR3: TGTGCCAGCAGTGAATGGGACCAGAGGTGGCAGTACTTC.

V usage is TRBV11-2 and J usage is TRBJ2-7; maybe TRBD2 (7 bases). The germline V and J ends were trimmed by 1 base and 3 bases, with 10 bases remaining between them. From germline, CDR1 is SGHAT and CDR2 FQNNGV. There are 14 residues in the CDR3. CDR3 amino acids: CASSLGGGSYEQYF. CDR3 DNA sequence: TGTGCCAGCAGCTTAGGGGGGGGCAGCTACGAGCAGTACTTC.

The chain combines TRBV6-2 or TRBV6-3 with TRBJ2-1; possibly TRBD2 for D (5 bases). The germline V gene encodes CDR1 MNHEY and CDR2 SVGEGT. Trimming stripped 2 bases from V and 4 bases from J, with 15 bases between. This CDR3 has 16 amino acids. The CDR3 nucleotides read TGTGCCAGCAGTTACCCTGACTACTACTCTTACAATGAGCAGTTCTTC. Its translation is CASSYPDYYSYNEQFF.

The chain recombines TRBV2 with TRBJ1-6, with a possible D match to TRBD1 (6 bases). The CDR3 contains 14 residues. Germline V gene sequence: CDR1 SNHLY, CDR2 FYNNEI. The V end lost 8 bases, the J end lost 8 bases, and 16 bases lay between the germline ends. The CDR3 bases are TGTGCCAGCGGAGCACAGGGATGGGATTCACCCCTCCACTTT. It is translated as CASGAQGWDSPLHF.

The chain joins TRBV7-2 to TRBJ2-5, with 8 bases lining up with TRBD1. The germline V gene has CDR1 SGHTA and CDR2 FQGNSA. The trim removed 4 bases at V and 7 bases at J, leaving 11 bases unmatched. The CDR3 loop spans 15 amino acids. The chain's CDR3 is CASSSTPGQGGTQYF. CDR3 in DNA: TGTGCCAGCAGCTCTACACCCGGACAGGGAGGGACCCAGTACTTC.

The chain recombines TRBV24-1 with TRBJ1-1; 8 bases line up with TRBD1. The germline CDR1 and CDR2 sequences are KGHDR and SFDVKD. The CDR3 covers 13 residues. V lost 7 bases and J lost 5; bases outside the gene matches: 5. The CDR3: CATRRTGWTEAFF. The DNA for the CDR3 is TGTGCCACCAGACGGACAGGGTGGACTGAAGCTTTCTTT.

This sequence joins TRBV18 and TRBJ2-7, with D possibly TRBD1 on 6 matching bases. The CDR3 is made up of 13 amino acids. V lost 3 bases, J lost 4 bases, and 10 bases lay in between. Germline V CDR1 and CDR2: KGHSH, LQKENI. The CDR3 spells CASSPRTEYEQYF. The CDR3 region has the DNA TGTGCCAGCTCACCGAGGACAGAGTACGAGCAGTACTTC. The complete variable domain, with remaining parts taken from reference TRBV18 and TRBJ2-7, reads NAGVMQNPRHLVRRRGQEARLRCSPMKGHSHVYWYRQLPEEGLKFMVYLQKENIIDESGMPKERFSAEFPKEGPSILRIQQVVRGDSAAYFCASSPRTEYEQYFGPGTRLTVT.

The chain couples TRBV28 to TRBJ2-7; D uncertain. The CDR3 consists of 12 residues. Germline V gene sequence: CDR1 MDHEN, CDR2 SYDVKM. Deletions cut 8 bases from V and 5 bases from J, with 13 bases between. Here the CDR3 DNA reads TGTGCCAGCCCGGGCCCTTTAAACGAGCAGTACTTC. This codes for CASPGPLNEQYF. The variable domain in full, with the rest retrieved from reference TRBV28 and TRBJ2-7, is DVKVTQSSRYLVKRTGEKVFLECVQDMDHENMFWYRQDPGLGLRLIYFSYDVKMKEKGDIPEGYSVSREKKERFSLILESASTNQTSMYLCASPGPLNEQYFGPGTRLTVT.

This chain joins TRBV15 and TRBJ1-1; possible D gene TRBD1, 6 bases. The germline V gene encodes CDR1 LNHNV and CDR2 YYDKDF (reference sequence). Trimming removed 0 bases at V and 0 bases at J, with 17 bases between. CDR3 length equals 18 residues. CDR3 amino acids: CATSRDPRTEGMNTEAFF. CDR3 nucleotides: TGTGCCACCAGCAGAGATCCTCGGACAGAGGGGATGAACACTGAAGCTTTCTTT.

The chain has TRBV28 and TRBJ1-2; D is unresolved. Germline values: CDR1 MDHEN, CDR2 SYDVKM. Trimming removed 7 bases at V and 4 bases at J, with 16 bases between. The CDR3 covers 14 residues. The CDR3 DNA reads as TGTGCCAGCATTCCGAGGCCGGAGGGCTATGGCTACACCTTC. As protein: CASIPRPEGYGYTF.

The chain couples TRBV6-5 to TRBJ1-2, with a possible D match to TRBD1 (5 bases). Germline assignment: CDR1 MNHEY and CDR2 SVGAGI. Between the trimmed V and J ends, which lost 7 bases and 0 bases, there was a span of 15 bases. This CDR3 contains 15 residues. Written as DNA, the CDR3 is TGTGCCAGCACGAGAGGGGCTGGAGCTAACTATGGCTACACCTTC. Translated: CASTRGAGANYGYTF.

This chain uses TRBV11-1 with TRBJ2-7, with D possibly called TRBD1 or TRBD2 (5 bases each). V lost 2 bases to trimming and J lost 0 bases, with 8 bases between them. The V gene's germline CDR1 is SGHAT and CDR2 FQDESV (reference sequence). The CDR3 covers 14 residues. CDR3 sequence (DNA): TGTGCCAGCAGCTTAAGTGGGGGCTCCTACGAGCAGTACTTC. It yields the protein CASSLSGGSYEQYF.

The chain has TRBV2 and TRBJ2-5; no definite D call. Trimming pared 1 base from V and 2 bases from J, leaving 8 bases between. CDR3 length: 14 amino acids. Germline CDR1 is SNHLY and CDR2 is FYNNEI. The CDR3 DNA reads TGTGCCAGCAGTGAAGTGGTACAGCAAGAGACCCAGTACTTC. This translates into CASSEVVQQETQYF.